A selection of T cell receptor beta chains follows, all from one sample in a study of graft-versus-host responses after intestinal transplantation. The table came from immunoSEQ multiplex PCR; TCRdb's copy has only in-frame clones and leaves some out. The top ten clones hold less than 8% of a sample with some 14,000 clones, about 90% of them seen once. Sequenced here: bone marrow, sampled less than 130 days after intestinal transplantation. These receptors came from a human patient who received an intestinal transplant, so some T cells may come from the graft donor. Both conserved end residues are part of each CDR3. Fields, in order: D gene, V gene, clone size, CDR3 length, J gene, CDR3 protein, CDR3 DNA. A D gene is named only where the DNA matches it firmly. The size of a clone is reported for some rows only, either as once, few or many, or as a class for expanded clones.

>.|TRBV5-8|.|14|TRBJ1-1
CASSLRDRNTEAFF
TGTGCCAGCAGCCTTCGAGACAGGAACACTGAAGCTTTCTTT
>TRBD1|TRBV2|.|15|TRBJ2-7
CASSDPGQGSWEQYF
TGTGCCAGCAGTGACCCGGGACAGGGGAGCTGGGAGCAGTACTTC
>.|TRBV7-3|.|15|TRBJ2-1
CASSLTPQGRNEQFF
TGTGCCAGCAGCTTAACTCCACAGGGTCGCAATGAGCAGTTCTTC
>.|TRBV28|.|14|TRBJ1-1
CASRYPVRSTEAFF
TGTGCCAGCAGATACCCCGTTCGGAGCACTGAAGCTTTCTTT
>TRBD1|TRBV6-9|.|14|TRBJ1-2
CASSSYRGPYGYTF
TGTGCCAGCAGTTCCTACAGGGGGCCCTATGGCTACACCTTC
>.|TRBV4-1|.|15|TRBJ2-7
CASSLQDGSSYEQYF
TGCGCCAGCAGCCTACAGGATGGGAGCTCCTACGAGCAGTACTTC
>.|TRBV25-1|.|14|TRBJ1-1
CASSELGGRGEAFF
TGTGCCAGCAGTGAATTAGGGGGGCGCGGGGAAGCTTTCTTT
>.|TRBV19|.|13|TRBJ2-5
CASSIYRQETQYF
TGTGCCAGTAGTATATACAGACAAGAGACCCAGTACTTC
>TRBD2|TRBV19|.|15|TRBJ2-7
CASSIASGRTYEQYF
TGTGCCAGTAGTATCGCTAGCGGAAGAACCTACGAGCAGTACTTC
>.|TRBV18|.|15|TRBJ1-4
CASSPGGARDEKLFF
TGTGCCAGCTCACCAGGCGGGGCAAGGGATGAAAAACTGTTTTTT
>TRBD1|TRBV27|.|13|TRBJ1-4
CASSWGQGRSLFF
TGTGCCAGCAGTTGGGGACAGGGAAGATCACTGTTTTTT
>.|TRBV2|.|15|TRBJ2-3
CASSDSGFGTDTQYF
TGTGCCAGCAGTGACTCGGGGTTTGGGACAGATACGCAGTATTTT
>.|TRBV9|.|14|TRBJ2-7
CASSVGRGWDEQYF
TGTGCCAGCAGCGTAGGCAGGGGTTGGGACGAGCAGTACTTC
>.|TRBV5-4|once|13|TRBJ2-3
CASSQDARDTQYF
TGCGCCAGCAGCCAAGATGCCCGAGATACGCAGTATTTT
>.|TRBV2|few|14|TRBJ1-5
CASSAGTLGQPQHF
TGTGCCAGCAGTGCTGGGACACTCGGACAGCCCCAGCATTTT
>.|TRBV4-3|once|16|TRBJ2-1
CASSQDFSGSYNEQFF
TGCGCCAGCAGCCAAGATTTTAGCGGCTCCTACAATGAGCAGTTCTTC
>TRBD1|TRBV7-8|.|16|TRBJ2-7
CASSIGTGLRLDEQYF
TGTGCCAGCAGCATAGGGACAGGTCTTAGGTTGGACGAGCAGTACTTC
>.|TRBV7-3|.|14|TRBJ2-3
CASSLGPSTDTQYF
TGTGCCAGCAGCTTAGGGCCGAGCACAGATACGCAGTATTTT
>.|TRBV5-6|.|14|TRBJ2-7
CASSSKGPYSEQYF
TGTGCCAGCAGCTCCAAGGGACCTTACTCCGAGCAGTACTTC
>TRBD1|TRBV7-3|.|13|TRBJ2-7
CASSLDRGNEQYF
TGTGCCAGCAGCTTAGACAGGGGTAATGAGCAGTACTTC
>.|TRBV19|.|13|TRBJ2-2
CASSVSNTGELFF
TGTGCCAGTAGTGTCTCTAACACCGGGGAGCTGTTTTTT
>TRBD1|TRBV7-9|.|16|TRBJ1-2
CASSLARDSVDYGYTF
TGTGCCAGCAGCTTAGCTCGGGACAGCGTCGACTATGGCTACACCTTC
>TRBD2|TRBV6-4|.|14|TRBJ2-3
CASSGLAGADTQYF
TGTGCCAGCAGTGGACTAGCGGGAGCAGATACGCAGTATTTT
>TRBD1|TRBV9|.|16|TRBJ2-7
CASSVGPTGGRYEQYF
TGTGCCAGCAGCGTAGGTCCCACAGGGGGAAGGTACGAGCAGTACTTC
>.|TRBV19|.|14|TRBJ2-6
CASSIHSGANVLTF
TGTGCCAGTAGTATACACTCTGGGGCCAACGTCCTGACTTTC
>.|TRBV28|few|14|TRBJ1-1
CASSSPRLRTEAFF
TGTGCCAGCAGTTCTCCCCGACTACGCACTGAAGCTTTCTTT
>TRBD2|TRBV6-4|.|15|TRBJ2-1
CASSDSTSGYNEQFF
TGTGCCAGCAGTGACTCGACTAGCGGGTACAATGAGCAGTTCTTC
>.|TRBV11-3|.|15|TRBJ2-1
CASSLDAGTYNEQFF
TGTGCCAGCAGCTTAGACGCAGGAACCTACAATGAGCAGTTCTTC
>.|TRBV7-3|once|13|TRBJ2-7
CASSLNRESEQYF
TGTGCCAGCAGCCTAAACCGGGAGTCCGAGCAGTACTTC
>TRBD1|TRBV28|.|15|TRBJ1-1
CASSAPGQPNTEAFF
TGTGCCAGCAGCGCCCCGGGACAGCCGAACACTGAAGCTTTCTTT
>TRBD2|TRBV11-1|.|17|TRBJ2-7
CASSPSRLLAGSYEQYF
TGTGCCAGCAGCCCCTCCCGGTTACTAGCGGGGAGCTACGAGCAGTACTTC
>.|TRBV7-2|.|15|TRBJ2-7
CASSLEGGPSYEQYF
TGTGCCAGCAGCTTAGAGGGGGGGCCCTCCTACGAGCAGTACTTC
>TRBD1|TRBV5-6|.|13|TRBJ2-1
CASSPLPGGEQFF
TGTGCCAGCAGCCCTCTACCAGGGGGTGAGCAGTTCTTC
>.|TRBV5-8|.|13|TRBJ2-7
CASSSLGFYEQYF
TGTGCCAGCAGCTCTCTGGGGTTCTACGAGCAGTACTTC
>.|TRBV5-1|once|16|TRBJ2-2
CASSPLGPANTGELFF
TGCGCCAGCAGCCCCCTCGGGCCCGCGAACACCGGGGAGCTGTTTTTT
>.|TRBV28|.|16|TRBJ2-7
CASSLLGPLMTHEQYF
TGTGCCAGCAGTTTACTCGGACCGCTGATGACGCACGAGCAGTACTTC
>TRBD1|TRBV2|.|14|TRBJ2-7
CASSRMGQSYEQYF
TGTGCCAGCAGTCGGATGGGACAGAGCTACGAGCAGTACTTC
>.|TRBV30|.|17|TRBJ2-7
CAWSVRRHRYRGYEQYF
TGTGCCTGGAGTGTCCGTCGCCATAGATACCGAGGGTACGAGCAGTACTTC
>.|TRBV5-1|.|16|TRBJ2-1
CASSLDTWTPHNEQFF
TGCGCCAGCAGCTTAGATACCTGGACACCCCACAATGAGCAGTTCTTC
>.|TRBV29-1|.|17|TRBJ2-6
CSGFNRTTSSGANVLTF
TGCAGCGGCTTCAACAGGACAACCAGCTCTGGGGCCAACGTCCTGACTTTC
>.|TRBV4-2|.|12|TRBJ2-7
CASSQGPYEQYF
TGTGCCAGCAGCCAAGGCCCATACGAGCAGTACTTC
>.|TRBV4-3|once|13|TRBJ2-5
CASSQERTGTQYF
TGCGCCAGCAGCCAAGAGAGGACCGGGACCCAGTACTTC
>TRBD1|TRBV2|.|15|TRBJ2-4
CASSEIWTGQNIQHF
TGTGCCAGCAGTGAAATATGGACAGGGCAAAACATTCAGCACTTC
>.|TRBV2|.|11|TRBJ2-7
CASTGLYEQYF
TGTGCCAGTACAGGGCTCTACGAGCAGTACTTC
>TRBD2|TRBV6-6|.|15|TRBJ2-4
CASRLAGVDKNIQYF
TGTGCCAGCAGACTAGCGGGAGTGGACAAAAACATTCAGTACTTC
>.|TRBV28|once|16|TRBJ1-2
CASSLEFRGFNYGYTF
TGTGCCAGCAGTTTAGAGTTTAGAGGCTTTAACTATGGCTACACCTTC
>TRBD1|TRBV6-1|.|19|TRBJ1-2
CASSEGFGISGTDVRGYTF
TGTGCCAGCAGTGAGGGTTTTGGGATCTCCGGGACAGATGTTCGTGGCTACACCTTC
>TRBD1|TRBV5-3|.|13|TRBJ1-2
CARSIRTGNGYTF
TGTGCCAGAAGCATACGGACAGGGAATGGCTACACCTTC
>.|TRBV15|.|12|TRBJ1-2
CATSMLVGGYTF
TGTGCCACCAGCATGCTAGTGGGAGGCTACACCTTC